Listed here are 9 T cell receptor beta chains from one sample, sequenced in a study of neoadjuvant anti-PD-1 for oral cavity cancer. Assay: immunoSEQ multiplex PCR; the TCRdb copy retains only in-frame clones and omits some. The sample lists 14,000 or so clones, 70% to 80% occurring once. Time point reported: after neoadjuvant nivolumab, at surgical resection. The specimen was PBMCs, collected after nivolumab (anti-PD-1) treatment. These receptors all stem from a person aged 35-79 years with oral cavity squamous cell carcinoma.

The V and J genes are TRBV5-5 and TRBJ2-2; unclear D gene. The CDR3 is 15 amino acids. Germline values: CDR1 SGHKS, CDR2 YYEKEE (reference sequence). V was clipped by 0 bases and J by 6 bases, with 12 bases between them. CDR3 residues: CASSLASTSAGELFF. CDR3 nucleotides: TGTGCCAGCAGCTTGGCGTCAACCAGCGCCGGGGAGCTGTTTTTT.

The J gene is TRBJ2-7, the V gene TRBV6-6; D is uncertain. Germline V gives CDR1 MNHNY, CDR2 SVGAGI (reference sequence). V was pared by 2 bases and J by 2 bases, with 7 bases between. The CDR3 runs 13 residues. This chain's CDR3 is CASSYPGTYEQYF. The CDR3 nucleotides read TGTGCCAGCAGTTACCCCGGAACCTACGAGCAGTACTTC.

The chain employs TRBV19 and TRBJ1-6, with D perhaps matching TRBD1 (6 bases). Trimming shortened V by 5 bases and J by 14 bases, and 10 bases separated the two germline ends. The CDR3 is made up of 11 amino acids. The V gene's germline CDR1 is LNHDA and CDR2 SQIVND (reference sequence). This chain's CDR3 is CASSSEGALHF. CDR3 bases: TGTGCCAGTAGTTCCGAGGGGGCCCTCCACTTT. The whole variable domain, remainder taken from reference TRBV19 and TRBJ1-6, is DGGITQSPKYLFRKEGQNVTLSCEQNLNHDAMYWYRQDPGQGLRLIYYSQIVNDFQKGDIAEGYSVSREKKESFPLTVTSAQKNPTAFYLCASSSEGALHFGNGTRLTVT.

This chain links TRBV27 with TRBJ2-7, with 7 bases identical to TRBD2. The V and J ends lost 2 bases and 7 bases, in that order; junction bases with no gene match: 11. This CDR3 contains 15 residues. Germline CDR1 MNHEY, CDR2 SMNVEV (reference sequence). The CDR3 spells CASSLTTSKTLEQYF. The CDR3, as DNA: TGTGCCAGCAGTTTAACGACTAGCAAGACTTTAGAGCAGTACTTC.

The gene calls are TRBV29-1 and TRBJ1-1, with TRBD1 matching over 7 bases. Germline loops: CDR1 SQVTM, CDR2 ANQGSEA. This CDR3 contains 14 residues. The J segment lost 1 base and the V segment lost 7 bases, leaving 9 bases of the junction unmatched. The CDR3 nucleotides read TGCAGCGCGAGACAGGGCCAAAGGAACACTGAAGCTTTCTTT. This encodes CSARQGQRNTEAFF.

V is TRBV5-1 and J is TRBJ2-5; no reliable D call. From germline, CDR1 is SGHRS and CDR2 YFSETQ. V lost 0 bases, J lost 3 bases, and 9 bases lay in between. The CDR3 has 14 residues. The CDR3 sequence: CASSLGTAEETQYF. Written as DNA, the CDR3 is TGCGCCAGCAGCTTGGGGACCGCCGAAGAGACCCAGTACTTC.

V and J are TRBV6-5 and TRBJ1-3, with a possible D match to TRBD1 (5 bases). The V gene's germline CDR1 is MNHEY and CDR2 SVGAGI. The CDR3 runs to 14 residues. Trimming removed 6 bases from V and 9 bases from J, with 18 bases in between. CDR3 amino acids: CASSRPGRTTTIYF. The CDR3 DNA follows: TGTGCCAGCAGCCGTCCGGGACGAACAACCACCATATATTTT.

This chain uses TRBV30 with TRBJ1-1; D is possibly TRBD1 (5 bases). Trimming removed 1 base from V and 11 bases from J, with 11 bases in between. This CDR3 is built from 11 residues. Germline V CDR1 and CDR2: GTSNPN, SVGIG (reference sequence). The CDR3 nucleotides are TGTGCCTGGAGTGACCAGGGAAGTGCTTTCTTT. It specifies CAWSDQGSAFF.

This chain connects TRBV6-1 to TRBJ2-1; D tentatively fits TRBD1 or TRBD2 (5 bases each). Trimming pared 3 bases from V and 5 bases from J, leaving 14 bases between. Germline CDR1 is MNHNS and CDR2 is SASEGT. The CDR3 has 15 amino acids. CDR3 sequence reads: CASSDGGEGHNEQFF. The CDR3 region has the DNA TGTGCCAGCAGTGATGGGGGAGAGGGGCACAATGAGCAGTTCTTC.